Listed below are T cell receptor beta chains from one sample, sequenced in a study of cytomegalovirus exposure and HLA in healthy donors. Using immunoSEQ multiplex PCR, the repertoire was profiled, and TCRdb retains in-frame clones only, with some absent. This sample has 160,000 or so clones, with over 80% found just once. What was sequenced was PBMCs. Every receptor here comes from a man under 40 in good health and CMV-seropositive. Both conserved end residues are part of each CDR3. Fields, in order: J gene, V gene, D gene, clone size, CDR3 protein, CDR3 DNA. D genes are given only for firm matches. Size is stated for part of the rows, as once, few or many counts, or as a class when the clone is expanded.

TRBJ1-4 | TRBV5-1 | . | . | CASSLGTSEKLFF | TGCGCCAGCAGCTTGGGAACCAGTGAAAAACTGTTTTTT
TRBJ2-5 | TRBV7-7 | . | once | CASSLGGGGQETQYF | TGTGCTAGCAGCTTAGGAGGGGGGGGCCAAGAGACCCAGTACTTC
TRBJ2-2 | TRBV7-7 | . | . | CASSFLLGDTGELFF | TGTGCTAGCAGCTTTTTGTTAGGGGACACCGGGGAGCTGTTTTTT
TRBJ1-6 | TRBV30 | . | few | CAWSESQFRFSLHF | TGTGCCTGGAGCGAATCCCAGTTCAGGTTCTCCCTCCACTTT
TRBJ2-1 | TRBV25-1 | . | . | CASSQRGLSYNEQFF | TGTGCCAGCAGTCAACGAGGCCTTTCCTACAATGAGCAGTTCTTC
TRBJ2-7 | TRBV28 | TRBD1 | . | CASSYRDRRTYEQYF | TGTGCCAGCAGTTACCGGGACAGGAGAACCTACGAGCAGTACTTC
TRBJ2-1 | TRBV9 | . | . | CASSANLDEQFF | TGTGCCAGCAGCGCCAACTTGGATGAGCAGTTCTTC
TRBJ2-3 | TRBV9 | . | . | CASSAGRDTDTQYF | TGTGCCAGCAGCGCGGGCAGGGACACAGATACGCAGTATTTT
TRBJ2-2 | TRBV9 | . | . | CASSADSHTGELFF | TGTGCCAGCAGCGCGGACAGTCACACCGGGGAGCTGTTTTTT
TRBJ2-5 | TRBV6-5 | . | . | CASSSRDLLETQYF | TGTGCCAGCAGTTCCAGGGACTTGTTGGAGACCCAGTACTTC
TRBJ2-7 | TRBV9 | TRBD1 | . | CASSPGTVGAPREQYF | TGTGCCAGCAGCCCTGGGACAGTGGGGGCTCCTAGGGAGCAGTACTTC
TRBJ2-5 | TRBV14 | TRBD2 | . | CASSHLAGGPGGETQYF | TGTGCCAGCAGCCACCTAGCGGGGGGGCCAGGTGGAGAGACCCAGTACTTC
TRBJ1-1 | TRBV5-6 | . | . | CASSLSGYTEAFF | TGTGCCAGCAGCTTGTCGGGTTACACTGAAGCTTTCTTT
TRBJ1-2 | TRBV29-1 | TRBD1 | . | CSVEPGGNYGYTF | TGCAGCGTTGAGCCAGGGGGCAACTATGGCTACACCTTC
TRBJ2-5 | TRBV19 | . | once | CASSPGSWETQYF | TGTGCCAGTAGTCCCGGGAGCTGGGAGACCCAGTACTTC
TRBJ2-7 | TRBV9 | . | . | CASSVEALVGSEQYF | TGTGCCAGCAGCGTAGAAGCCCTGGTGGGCTCCGAGCAGTACTTC
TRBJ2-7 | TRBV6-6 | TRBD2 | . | CASRPPGLPSYEQYF | TGTGCCAGCAGGCCCCCGGGACTACCGTCCTACGAGCAGTACTTC
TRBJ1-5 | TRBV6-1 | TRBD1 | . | CASSWTGGNQPQHF | TGTGCCAGCAGCTGGACAGGGGGGAATCAGCCCCAGCATTTT
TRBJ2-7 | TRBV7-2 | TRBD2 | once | CASSLPVGTRGSYEQYF | TGTGCCAGCAGCCTCCCAGTAGGGACTAGGGGCTCCTACGAGCAGTACTTC
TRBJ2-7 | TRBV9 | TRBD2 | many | CASSERGGSYEQYF | TGTGCCAGCAGCGAGCGGGGGGGGTCCTACGAGCAGTACTTC
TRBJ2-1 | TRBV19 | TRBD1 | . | CASSIPLGQGVRNEQFF | TGTGCCAGTAGTATACCTCTAGGACAGGGGGTAAGGAATGAGCAGTTCTTC
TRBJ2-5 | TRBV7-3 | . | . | CASSPTTRGETQYF | TGTGCCAGCAGCCCCACGACTAGAGGGGAGACCCAGTACTTC